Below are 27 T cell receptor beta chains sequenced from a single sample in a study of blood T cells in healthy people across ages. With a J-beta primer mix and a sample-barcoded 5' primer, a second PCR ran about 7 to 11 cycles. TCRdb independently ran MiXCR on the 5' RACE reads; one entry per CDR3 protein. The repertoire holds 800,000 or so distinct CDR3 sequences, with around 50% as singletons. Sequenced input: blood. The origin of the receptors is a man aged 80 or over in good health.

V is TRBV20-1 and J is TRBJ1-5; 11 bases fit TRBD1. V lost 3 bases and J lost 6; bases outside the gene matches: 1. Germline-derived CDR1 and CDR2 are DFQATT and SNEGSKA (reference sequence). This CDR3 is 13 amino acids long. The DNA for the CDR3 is TGCAGTGCTAGGGACAGGGGGCCTCAGCCCCAGCATTTT. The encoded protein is CSARDRGPQPQHF.

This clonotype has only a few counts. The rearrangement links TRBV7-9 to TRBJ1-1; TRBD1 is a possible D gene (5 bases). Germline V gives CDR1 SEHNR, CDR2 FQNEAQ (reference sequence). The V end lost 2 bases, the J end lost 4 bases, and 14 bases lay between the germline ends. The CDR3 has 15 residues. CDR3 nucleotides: TGTGCCAGCAGCTTAACAAACTCAGGGCGCACTGAAGCTTTCTTT. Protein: CASSLTNSGRTEAFF.

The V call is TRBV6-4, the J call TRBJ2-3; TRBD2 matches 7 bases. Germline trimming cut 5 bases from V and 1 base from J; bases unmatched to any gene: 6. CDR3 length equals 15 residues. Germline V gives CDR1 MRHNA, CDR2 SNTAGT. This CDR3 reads CASSRAGDGTDTQYF. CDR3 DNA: TGTGCCAGCAGTCGGGCGGGAGACGGCACAGATACGCAGTATTTT.

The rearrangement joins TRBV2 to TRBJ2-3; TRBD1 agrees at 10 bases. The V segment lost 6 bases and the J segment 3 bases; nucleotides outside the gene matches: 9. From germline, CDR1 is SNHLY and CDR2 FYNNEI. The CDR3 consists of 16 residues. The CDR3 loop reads CASRRIPGQGTDTQYF. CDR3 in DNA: TGTGCCAGCAGGAGAATCCCGGGACAGGGGACAGATACGCAGTATTTT.

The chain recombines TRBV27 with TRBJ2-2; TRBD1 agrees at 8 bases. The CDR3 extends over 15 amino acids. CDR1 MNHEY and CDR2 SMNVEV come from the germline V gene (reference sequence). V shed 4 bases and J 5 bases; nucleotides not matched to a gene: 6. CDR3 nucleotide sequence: TGTGCCAGCAGTTCGCGACAGGGGCTAACCGGGGAGCTGTTTTTT. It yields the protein CASSSRQGLTGELFF.

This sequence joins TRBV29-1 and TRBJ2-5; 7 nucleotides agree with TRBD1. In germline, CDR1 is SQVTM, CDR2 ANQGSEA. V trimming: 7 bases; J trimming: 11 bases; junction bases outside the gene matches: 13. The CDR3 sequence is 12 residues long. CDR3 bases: TGCAGCGCAAGCTACAGGGGATTAGAGCAGTACTTC. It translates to CSASYRGLEQYF.

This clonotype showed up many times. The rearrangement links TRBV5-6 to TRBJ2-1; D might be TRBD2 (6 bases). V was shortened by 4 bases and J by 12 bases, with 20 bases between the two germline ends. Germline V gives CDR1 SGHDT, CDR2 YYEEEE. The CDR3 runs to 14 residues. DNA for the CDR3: TGTGCCAGCAGCCGGGAGATGGACGAGCAGGGGCAGTTCTTC. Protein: CASSREMDEQGQFF.

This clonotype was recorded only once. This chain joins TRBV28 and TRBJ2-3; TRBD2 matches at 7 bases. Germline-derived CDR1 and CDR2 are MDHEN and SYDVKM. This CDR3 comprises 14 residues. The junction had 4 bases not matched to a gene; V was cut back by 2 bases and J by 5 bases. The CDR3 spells CASSLGAGVDTQYF. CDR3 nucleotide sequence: TGTGCCAGCAGTTTAGGGGCGGGGGTAGATACGCAGTATTTT.

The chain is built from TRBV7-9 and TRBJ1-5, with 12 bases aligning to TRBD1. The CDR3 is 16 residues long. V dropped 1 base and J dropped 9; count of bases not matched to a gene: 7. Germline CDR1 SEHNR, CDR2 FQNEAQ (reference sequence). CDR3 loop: CASSLEWGQGAGPQHF. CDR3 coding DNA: TGTGCCAGCAGCTTAGAGTGGGGACAGGGGGCAGGGCCCCAGCATTTT.

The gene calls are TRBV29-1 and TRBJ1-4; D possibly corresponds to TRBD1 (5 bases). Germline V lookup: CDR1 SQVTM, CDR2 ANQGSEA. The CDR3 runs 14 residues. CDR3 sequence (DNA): TGCAGTGCGGCGCAGGGTGCAACTAATGAAAAACTGTTTTTT. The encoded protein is CSAAQGATNEKLFF.

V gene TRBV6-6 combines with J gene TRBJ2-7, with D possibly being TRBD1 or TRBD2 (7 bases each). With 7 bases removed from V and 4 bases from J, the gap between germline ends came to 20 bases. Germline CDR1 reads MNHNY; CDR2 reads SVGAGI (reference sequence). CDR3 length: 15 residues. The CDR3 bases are TGTGCCAGCATCAACATGGGAGGGGGCGCGTACGAGCAGTACTTC. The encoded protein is CASINMGGGAYEQYF.

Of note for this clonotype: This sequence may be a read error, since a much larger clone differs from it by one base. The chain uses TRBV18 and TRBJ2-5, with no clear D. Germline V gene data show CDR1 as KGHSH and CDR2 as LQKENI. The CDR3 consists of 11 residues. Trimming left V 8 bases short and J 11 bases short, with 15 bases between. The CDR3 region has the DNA TGTGCCAGCACATATAACAATGAGCAGTACTTC. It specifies CASTYNNEQYF.

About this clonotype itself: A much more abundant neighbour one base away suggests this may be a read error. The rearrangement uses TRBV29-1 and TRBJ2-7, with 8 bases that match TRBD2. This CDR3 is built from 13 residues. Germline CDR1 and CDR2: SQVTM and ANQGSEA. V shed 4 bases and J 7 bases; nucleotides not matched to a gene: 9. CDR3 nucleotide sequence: TGCAGCGTTGGGGTAGCGGGAATGAGTGAGCAGTACTTC. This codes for CSVGVAGMSEQYF.

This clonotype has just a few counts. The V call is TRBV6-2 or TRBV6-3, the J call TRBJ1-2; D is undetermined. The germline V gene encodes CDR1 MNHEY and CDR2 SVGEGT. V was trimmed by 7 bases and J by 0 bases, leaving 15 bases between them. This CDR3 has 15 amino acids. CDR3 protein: CASTIAERANYGYTF. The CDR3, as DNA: TGTGCCAGCACGATCGCAGAGAGGGCTAACTATGGCTACACCTTC.

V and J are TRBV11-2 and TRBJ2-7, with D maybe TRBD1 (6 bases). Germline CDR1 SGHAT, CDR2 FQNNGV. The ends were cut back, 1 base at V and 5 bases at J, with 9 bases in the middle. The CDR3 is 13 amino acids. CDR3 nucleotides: TGTGCCAGCAGCTTAGGTCAGGGGAACGAGCAGTACTTC. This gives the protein CASSLGQGNEQYF.

The DNA for the CDR3 is TGTGCCTGGATTAGTGCCACTCACAGTGGCTACACCTTC. Its translation: CAWISATHSGYTF. The chain is built from TRBV30 and TRBJ1-2, with unresolved D. In germline, CDR1 is GTSNPN, CDR2 SVGIG (reference sequence). The V gene lost 4 bases and the J gene lost 7 bases, with 16 bases spanning the gap. This CDR3 contains 13 residues.

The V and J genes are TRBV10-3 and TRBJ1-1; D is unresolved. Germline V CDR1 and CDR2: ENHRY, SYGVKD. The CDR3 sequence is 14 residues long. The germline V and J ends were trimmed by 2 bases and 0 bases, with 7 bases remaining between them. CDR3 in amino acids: CAISEKGMNTEAFF. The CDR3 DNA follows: TGTGCCATCAGTGAGAAGGGTATGAACACTGAAGCTTTCTTT.

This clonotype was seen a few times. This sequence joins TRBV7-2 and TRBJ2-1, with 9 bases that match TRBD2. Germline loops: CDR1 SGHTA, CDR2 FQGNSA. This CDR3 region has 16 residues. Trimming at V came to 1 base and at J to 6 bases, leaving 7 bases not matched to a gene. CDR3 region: CASSLETSGPTNEQFF. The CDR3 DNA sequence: TGTGCCAGCAGCTTAGAGACTAGCGGTCCGACCAATGAGCAGTTCTTC.

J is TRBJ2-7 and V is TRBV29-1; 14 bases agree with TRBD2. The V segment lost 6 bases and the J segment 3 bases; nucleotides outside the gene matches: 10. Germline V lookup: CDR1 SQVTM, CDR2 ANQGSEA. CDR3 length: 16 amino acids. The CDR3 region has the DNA TGCAGCGTAGGGACTAGCGGGAGAGGGAACGTCTACGAGCAGTACTTC. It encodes CSVGTSGRGNVYEQYF.

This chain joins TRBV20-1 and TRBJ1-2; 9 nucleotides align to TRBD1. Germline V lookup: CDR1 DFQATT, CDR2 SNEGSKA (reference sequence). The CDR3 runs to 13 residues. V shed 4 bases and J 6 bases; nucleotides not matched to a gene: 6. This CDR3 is CSANSDRGHGYTF. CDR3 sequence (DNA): TGCAGTGCTAACTCGGACAGGGGCCATGGCTACACCTTC.

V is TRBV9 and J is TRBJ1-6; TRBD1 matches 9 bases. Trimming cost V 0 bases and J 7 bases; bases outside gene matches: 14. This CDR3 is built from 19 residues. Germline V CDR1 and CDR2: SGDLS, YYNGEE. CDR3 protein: CASSVEGTGGAGPNSPLHF. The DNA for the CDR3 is TGTGCCAGCAGCGTAGAGGGAACAGGGGGCGCAGGTCCCAATTCACCCCTCCACTTT.

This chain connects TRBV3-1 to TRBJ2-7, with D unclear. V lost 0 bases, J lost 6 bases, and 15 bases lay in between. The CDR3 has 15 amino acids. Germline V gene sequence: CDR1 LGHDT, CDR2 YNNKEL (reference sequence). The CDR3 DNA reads TGTGCCAGCAGCCAAGATGCTGCAGACCGCTCCGAGCAGTACTTC. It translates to CASSQDAADRSEQYF.

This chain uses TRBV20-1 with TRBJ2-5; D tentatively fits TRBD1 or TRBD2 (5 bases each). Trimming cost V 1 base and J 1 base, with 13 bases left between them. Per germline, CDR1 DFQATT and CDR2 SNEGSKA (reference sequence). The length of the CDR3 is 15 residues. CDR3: CSARGDGAAQETQYF. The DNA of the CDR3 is TGCAGTGCTAGAGGCGACGGGGCAGCCCAAGAGACCCAGTACTTC.

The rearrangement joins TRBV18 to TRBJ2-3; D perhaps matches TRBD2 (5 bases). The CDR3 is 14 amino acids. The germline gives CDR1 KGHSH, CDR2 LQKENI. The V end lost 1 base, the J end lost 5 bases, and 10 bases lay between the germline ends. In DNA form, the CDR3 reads TGTGCCAGCTCACCACTCGGGGTAGTAGATACGCAGTATTTT. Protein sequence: CASSPLGVVDTQYF.

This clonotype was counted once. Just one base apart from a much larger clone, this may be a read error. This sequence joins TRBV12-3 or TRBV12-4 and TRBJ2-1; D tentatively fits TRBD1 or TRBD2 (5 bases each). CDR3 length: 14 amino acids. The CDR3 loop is CASSPGTFYSEQFF. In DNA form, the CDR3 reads TGTGCCAGCAGTCCCGGGACCTTTTACAGTGAGCAGTTCTTC.

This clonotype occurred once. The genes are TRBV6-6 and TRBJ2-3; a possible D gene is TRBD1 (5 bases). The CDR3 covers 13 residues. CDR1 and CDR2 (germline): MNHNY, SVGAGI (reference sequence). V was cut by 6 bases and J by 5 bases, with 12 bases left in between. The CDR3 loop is CASSQHRRDTQYF. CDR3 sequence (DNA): TGTGCCAGCAGCCAACACAGGAGAGATACGCAGTATTTT.

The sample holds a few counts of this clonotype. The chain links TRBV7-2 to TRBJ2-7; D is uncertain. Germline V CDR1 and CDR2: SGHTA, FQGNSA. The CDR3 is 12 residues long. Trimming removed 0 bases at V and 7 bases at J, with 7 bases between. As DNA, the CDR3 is TGTGCCAGCAGCTTAGCGCTCCTGGAGCAGTACTTC. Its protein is CASSLALLEQYF.